Below are 20 T cell receptor beta chains sequenced from a single sample in a study of CD8+CD57+ T cells in acquired aplastic anemia. TCR beta VDJ and CDR3 profiles were obtained from a genomic DNA template. Using its own MiXCR run on the reads, TCRdb lists one record per CDR3 protein. The sample yields roughly 500,000 distinct CDR3 sequences, roughly 34% seen once. All sequencing subjects had displayed CD8+CD57+ cell expansion on flow cytometry. Input material: sorted CD4+, CD8+, or CD8+CD57+ T cells (not recorded which) from PBMCs. These TCRs come from a human donor with aplastic anemia.

The chain is built from TRBV25-1 and TRBJ2-1, with 16 bases matching TRBD2. Germline lookup yields CDR1 MGHDK and CDR2 SYGVNS. This CDR3 has 16 residues. V shed 5 bases, J shed 10 bases, and the junction held 8 bases outside the gene matches. CDR3 region: CASSSGTSGGAGEQFF. For the CDR3, the DNA is TGTGCCAGCAGTTCAGGGACTAGCGGGGGGGCGGGGGAGCAGTTCTTC.

The sample holds many counts of this clonotype. An end of the junction differs from the germline gene, which may be a read error. V is TRBV29-1 and J is TRBJ2-7; 7 bases line up with TRBD1. This CDR3 has 13 amino acids. Germline V gene data show CDR1 as SQVTM and CDR2 as ANQGSEA. The CDR3 protein is CSVERDSSYERYF. In nucleotides, the CDR3 is TGCAGCGTTGAAAGGGACAGCTCCTACGAGCGGTACTTC.

This clonotype showed up just a few times. The rearrangement joins TRBV25-1 to TRBJ1-2; TRBD1 might be the D (5 bases). The CDR3 length is 10 residues. Germline CDR1 and CDR2: MGHDK and SYGVNS. V was cut by 6 bases and J by 8 bases, with 7 bases left in between. This CDR3 is CASRGDGYTF. The CDR3 DNA sequence: TGTGCCAGCAGGGGGGACGGCTACACCTTC.

J is TRBJ2-3 and V is TRBV7-6, with a weak D call TRBD1 (6 bases). The CDR3 has 15 residues. V lost 4 bases and J lost 1, with 12 bases in between. The V gene's germline CDR1 is SGHVS and CDR2 FNYEAQ. The DNA of the CDR3 is TGTGCCAGCAGCTACGGGACAAGAGGCACAGATACGCAGTATTTT. Its protein product is CASSYGTRGTDTQYF. Based on the CDR3 plus reference TRBV7-6 and TRBJ2-3, the full variable domain is GAGVSQSPRYKVTKRGQDVALRCDPISGHVSLYWYRQALGQGPEFLTYFNYEAQQDKSGLPNDRFSAERPEGSISTLTIQRTEQRDSAMYRCASSYGTRGTDTQYFGPGTRLTVL.

This clonotype was recorded a few times. The J gene is TRBJ2-1, the V gene TRBV9; D possibly corresponds to TRBD1 (5 bases). This CDR3 has 16 amino acids. The germline V gene has CDR1 SGDLS and CDR2 YYNGEE. V shed 2 bases and J shed 3 bases, with 15 bases lying between them. DNA of the CDR3: TGTGCCAGCAGCGTCTCCCAGGGCGTGTTCTACAATGAGCAGTTCTTC. Its translation is CASSVSQGVFYNEQFF.

Details on this clonotype: This likely comes from a read error, as the CDR3 has no conserved phenylalanine or tryptophan at its end. The gene calls are TRBV10-2 and TRBJ1-2; a weak D match, TRBD1 (6 bases). Trimming took 7 bases from V and 1 from J, leaving 10 bases between them. The length of the CDR3 is 13 residues. Germline CDR1 reads WSHSY; CDR2 reads SAAADI. This chain's CDR3 is CASTIQGNYGYTL. CDR3 DNA: TGCGCCAGCACCATACAGGGTAACTATGGCTACACCCTC.

With regard to this clonotype: An end of the junction differs from the germline gene, which may be a read error. The CDR3 DNA follows: TGTGCCAGCAGCCCGGGACAGGGGAGTAATTCACCCTTCCACTTT. It is translated as CASSPGQGSNSPFHF. The genes are TRBV3-1 and TRBJ1-6; 10 positions match TRBD1. Germline CDR1 LGHDT, CDR2 YNNKEL (reference sequence). The CDR3 length is 15 residues. The whole variable domain, remainder taken from reference TRBV3-1 and TRBJ1-6, is DTAVSQTPKYLVTQMGNDKSIKCEQNLGHDTMYWYKQDSKKFLKIMFSYNNKELIINETVPNRFSPKSPDKAHLNLHINSLELGDSAVYFCASSPGQGSNSPFHFGNGTRLTVT.

The table lists this clonotype with a few counts. This may be a read error: a much more frequent sequence differs by one nucleotide. The chain has TRBV5-1 and TRBJ1-2; D perhaps matches TRBD1 (5 bases). This CDR3 is 11 amino acids long. The germline V gene has CDR1 SGHRS and CDR2 YFSETQ. Between the trimmed V and J ends, which lost 0 bases and 12 bases, there was a span of 9 bases. CDR3 amino acids: CASSLEGDDTF. The CDR3 DNA reads as TGCGCCAGCAGCTTGGAAGGGGACGACACCTTC.

The chain carries TRBV25-1 and TRBJ1-5; D is perhaps TRBD1 (5 bases). Trimming took 8 bases from V and 5 from J, leaving 13 bases between them. CDR3 length equals 13 residues. Germline CDR1 is MGHDK and CDR2 is SYGVNS. CDR3 amino acids: CASGTEGDQPQHF. As DNA, the CDR3 is TGTGCCAGCGGGACGGAAGGGGATCAGCCCCAGCATTTT.

Notes on this clonotype: A read error may account for a junction end that differs from germline. V usage is TRBV25-1 and J usage is TRBJ1-2; 7 bases map to TRBD1. CDR1 and CDR2 from the germline V gene are MGHDK and SYGVNS. This CDR3 is 17 amino acids long. The CDR3 nucleotides read TGTGCTAGCAGTGAACTAAGCCCGCGACAGGGTAACTATGGCTACACCTTC. Translated, it gives CASSELSPRQGNYGYTF.

This clonotype turned up a few times. The genes are TRBV10-3 and TRBJ1-1; D unclear. V lost 2 bases and J lost 2, with 9 bases in between. Germline CDR1 ENHRY, CDR2 SYGVKD. The CDR3 is made up of 14 amino acids. The CDR3 spells CAISEKVLNTEAFF. The CDR3 nucleotides read TGTGCCATCAGTGAGAAGGTATTAAACACTGAAGCTTTCTTT.

This clonotype was seen more than once but under ten times. The chain links TRBV5-1 to TRBJ2-2; TRBD1 might be the D (5 bases). Trimming took 3 bases from V and 7 from J, leaving 16 bases between them. This CDR3 spans 15 amino acids. The germline V gene encodes CDR1 SGHRS and CDR2 YFSETQ. DNA of the CDR3: TGCGCCAGCAGCTCGAGCGCAGGGAAGGGCGGGGAGCTGTTTTTT. It is translated as CASSSSAGKGGELFF.

There are many counts of this clonotype. The chain employs TRBV4-3 and TRBJ1-2; D gene unclear. The V end was cut by 0 bases, the J end by 5 bases, with 10 bases between. Germline V gives CDR1 LGHNA, CDR2 YSLEER. The CDR3 sequence is 14 residues long. The CDR3 spells CASSQDLWEYGYTF. CDR3 sequence (DNA): TGCGCCAGCAGCCAAGATCTGTGGGAGTATGGCTACACCTTC.

The V and J genes are TRBV27 and TRBJ1-6, with D tentatively TRBD1 (6 bases). Germline lookup yields CDR1 MNHEY and CDR2 SMNVEV (reference sequence). CDR3 size: 14 residues. Trimming cost V 4 bases and J 9 bases, with 13 bases left between them. CDR3 in amino acids: CASSYRGATSPLHF. Written as DNA, the CDR3 is TGTGCCAGCAGTTATAGGGGGGCTACTTCACCCCTCCACTTT.

Details on this clonotype: With a much larger clone just one base away, this may be a read error. The chain has TRBV7-2 and TRBJ1-6; no clear D gene. V lost 4 bases and J 9 bases, leaving 10 bases between the germline ends. Germline V gene sequence: CDR1 SGHTA, CDR2 FQGNSA. This CDR3 spans 13 amino acids. CDR3 amino acids: CASSSLISSPLHF. Written as DNA, the CDR3 is TGTGCCAGCAGCTCCCTCATTAGTTCACCCCTCCACTTT.

The rearrangement uses TRBV24-1 and TRBJ1-2, with 11 bases that match TRBD1. Germline values: CDR1 KGHDR, CDR2 SFDVKD. CDR3 length equals 14 residues. The ends lost 7 bases at V and 4 bases at J; junction bases unmatched: 4. CDR3 loop: CATSGQGAGYGYTF. CDR3 in DNA: TGTGCCACCAGCGGACAGGGGGCTGGCTATGGCTACACCTTC.

At least ten counts were recorded for this clonotype. The chain couples TRBV20-1 to TRBJ2-7, with D perhaps matching TRBD1 or TRBD2 (5 bases each). Germline CDR1 DFQATT, CDR2 SNEGSKA (reference sequence). The CDR3 is 12 amino acids. Trimming cost V 7 bases and J 6 bases, with 16 bases left between them. Written as DNA, the CDR3 is TGCAGTGTGGGGCAGGGACGTGCCGAGCAGTACTTC. The encoded protein is CSVGQGRAEQYF.

This clonotype was counted ten times or more. This chain joins TRBV15 and TRBJ1-2; D is unclear. The ends were cut back, 0 bases at V and 2 bases at J, with 13 bases in the middle. The CDR3 consists of 16 residues. CDR1 and CDR2 from the germline V gene are LNHNV and YYDKDF (reference sequence). The chain's CDR3 is CATSRDWYGENYGYTF. The CDR3 DNA sequence: TGTGCCACCAGCAGAGATTGGTACGGGGAGAACTATGGCTACACCTTC. Together with reference TRBV15 and TRBJ1-2, the CDR3 gives the full variable domain: DAMVIQNPRYQVTQFGKPVTLSCSQTLNHNVMYWYQQKSSQAPKLLFHYYDKDFNNEADTPDNFQSRRPNTSFCFLDIRSPGLGDTAMYLCATSRDWYGENYGYTFGSGTRLTVV.

This clonotype came up many times. The chain couples TRBV12-3 or TRBV12-4 to TRBJ1-2; D is perhaps TRBD1 (6 bases). V was trimmed by 1 base and J by 3 bases, leaving 12 bases between them. The CDR3 extends over 15 amino acids. The DNA of the CDR3 is TGTGCCAGCAGTTTAGGGACAGCGCGGGACTATGGCTACACCTTC. Amino acid sequence: CASSLGTARDYGYTF.

This clonotype appeared a few times. The chain recombines TRBV7-2 with TRBJ2-1; D remains ambiguous. Trimming removed 6 bases from V and 3 bases from J, with 9 bases in between. Germline V gene data show CDR1 as SGHTA and CDR2 as FQGNSA. The CDR3 has 13 amino acids. CDR3 protein: CASRLNNYNEQFF. DNA for the CDR3: TGTGCCAGCAGATTGAACAACTACAATGAGCAGTTCTTC. Together with reference TRBV7-2 and TRBJ2-1, the CDR3 gives the full variable domain: GAGVSQSPSNKVTEKGKDVELRCDPISGHTALYWYRQSLGQGLEFLIYFQGNSAPDKSGLPSDRFSAERTGGSVSTLTIQRTQQEDSAVYLCASRLNNYNEQFFGPGTRLTVL.